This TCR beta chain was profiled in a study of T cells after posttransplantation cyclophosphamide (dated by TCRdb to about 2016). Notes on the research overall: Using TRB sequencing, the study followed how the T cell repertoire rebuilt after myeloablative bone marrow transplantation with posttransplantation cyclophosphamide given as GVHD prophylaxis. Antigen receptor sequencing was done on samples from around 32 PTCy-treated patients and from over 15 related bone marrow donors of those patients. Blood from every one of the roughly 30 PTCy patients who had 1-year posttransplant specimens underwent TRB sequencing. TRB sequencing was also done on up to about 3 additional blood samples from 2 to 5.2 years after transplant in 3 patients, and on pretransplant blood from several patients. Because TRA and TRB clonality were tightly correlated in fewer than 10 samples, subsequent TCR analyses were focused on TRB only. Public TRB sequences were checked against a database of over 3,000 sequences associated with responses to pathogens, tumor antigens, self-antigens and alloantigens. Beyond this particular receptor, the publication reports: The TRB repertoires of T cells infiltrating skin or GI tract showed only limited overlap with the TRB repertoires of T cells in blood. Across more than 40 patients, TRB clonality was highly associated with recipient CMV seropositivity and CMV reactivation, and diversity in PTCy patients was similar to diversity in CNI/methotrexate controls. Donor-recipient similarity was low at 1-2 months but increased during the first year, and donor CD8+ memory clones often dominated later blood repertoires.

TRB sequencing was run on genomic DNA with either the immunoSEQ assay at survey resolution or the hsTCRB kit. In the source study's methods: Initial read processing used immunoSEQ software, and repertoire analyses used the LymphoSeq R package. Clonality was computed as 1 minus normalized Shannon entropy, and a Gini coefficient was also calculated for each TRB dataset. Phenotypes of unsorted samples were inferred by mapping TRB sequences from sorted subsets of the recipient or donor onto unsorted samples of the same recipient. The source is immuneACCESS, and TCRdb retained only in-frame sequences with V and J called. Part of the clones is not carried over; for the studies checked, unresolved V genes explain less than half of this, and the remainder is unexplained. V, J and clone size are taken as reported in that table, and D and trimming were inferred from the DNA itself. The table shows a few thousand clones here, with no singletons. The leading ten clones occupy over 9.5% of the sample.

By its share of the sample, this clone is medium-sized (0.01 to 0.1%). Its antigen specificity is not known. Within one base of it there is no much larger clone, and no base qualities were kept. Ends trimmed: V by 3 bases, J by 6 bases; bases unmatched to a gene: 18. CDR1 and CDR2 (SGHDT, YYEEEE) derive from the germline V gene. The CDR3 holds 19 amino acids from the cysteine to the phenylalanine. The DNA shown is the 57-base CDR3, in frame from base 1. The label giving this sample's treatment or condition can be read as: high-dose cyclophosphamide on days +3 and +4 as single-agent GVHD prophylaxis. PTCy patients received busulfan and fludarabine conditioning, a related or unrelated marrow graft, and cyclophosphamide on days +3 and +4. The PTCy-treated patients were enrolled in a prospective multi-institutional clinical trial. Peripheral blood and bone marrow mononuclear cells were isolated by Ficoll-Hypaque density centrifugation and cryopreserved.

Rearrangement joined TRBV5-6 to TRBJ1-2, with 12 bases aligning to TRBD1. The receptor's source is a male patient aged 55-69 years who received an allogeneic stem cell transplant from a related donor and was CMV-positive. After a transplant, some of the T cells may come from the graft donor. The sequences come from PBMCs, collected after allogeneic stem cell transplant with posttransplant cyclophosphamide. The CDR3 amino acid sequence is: CASSSGPPLAGQGADGYTF. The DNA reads TGTGCCAGCAGCTCTGGGCCACCTTTAGCGGGACAGGGGGCCGATGGCTACACCTTC.